Below, one T cell receptor beta chain is given with its context. A modified ARM-PCR protocol with three rounds of nested PCR amplified TCRbeta. TCRdb re-called the multiplex PCR reads with MiXCR, one entry per CDR3 protein. The data hold some 95,000 distinct CDR3 sequences, with 80% observed a single time. The data were obtained in a study of tumor and adjacent non-tumor tissue in lung cancer. The template was RNA from unsorted bulk tissue. The normal lung tissue was taken more than 3 cm from the tumor edge. Trimming removed 8 bases from V and 5 bases from J, with 19 bases in between. The CDR3 runs 14 residues. The germline CDR1 and CDR2 sequences are SGHNT and YYREEE (reference sequence).

Input material: distant non-tumor lung tissue. This clonotype originated in a man aged 55 to 69 with small cell lung cancer. The chain has TRBV5-4 and TRBJ2-5; D uncertain. CDR3 amino acids: CASSPLGNVETQYF. CDR3 nucleotides: TGTGCCAGTAGCCCCCTTGGGAACGTCGAGACCCAGTACTTC. Looking up the rest from reference TRBV5-4 and TRBJ2-5 gives the full variable domain: ETGVTQSPTHLIKTRGQQVTLRCSSQSGHNTVSWYQQALGQGPQFIFQYYREEENGRGNFPPRFSGLQFPNYSSELNVNALELDDSALYLCASSPLGNVETQYFGPGTRLLVL.